The 12 T cell receptor beta chains below were found in one sample sequenced in a study of resident and recirculating memory T cells in vitiligo. Sequenced by immunoSEQ multiplex PCR; TCRdb stores in-frame clones only, minus some. The sample lists around 38,000 clones; roughly 91% were seen once. The sequenced sample consisted of blood. These TCRs come from a male donor with vitiligo.

The gene calls are TRBV18 and TRBJ2-3; a possible D gene is TRBD1 (6 bases). Germline V lookup: CDR1 KGHSH, CDR2 LQKENI. Trimming pared 5 bases from V and 3 bases from J, leaving 9 bases between. This CDR3 comprises 13 residues. CDR3 amino acids: CASSTTGTDTQYF. Written as DNA, the CDR3 is TGTGCCAGCTCAACTACAGGGACAGATACGCAGTATTTT.

In its sample, this clone was seen a few times. The chain couples TRBV7-2 to TRBJ1-2, with 11 bases matching TRBD1. Germline trimming cut 5 bases from V and 5 bases from J; bases unmatched to any gene: 7. Germline CDR1 is SGHTA and CDR2 is FQGNSA. The CDR3 extends over 15 amino acids. This chain's CDR3 is CASSVTGTGGYGYTF. The CDR3 DNA sequence: TGTGCCAGCAGCGTAACCGGGACAGGGGGTTATGGCTACACCTTC. The full variable domain, in which reference TRBV7-2 and TRBJ1-2 provide the parts outside the CDR3, is GAGVSQSPSNKVTEKGKDVELRCDPISGHTALYWYRQSLGQGLEFLIYFQGNSAPDKSGLPSDRFSAERTGGSVSTLTIQRTQQEDSAVYLCASSVTGTGGYGYTFGSGTRLTVV.

This clone counts as medium-sized. This sequence joins TRBV19 and TRBJ1-2; D unresolved. V was trimmed by 3 bases and J by 4 bases, leaving 12 bases between them. The CDR3 runs 14 residues. CDR1 LNHDA and CDR2 SQIVND come from the germline V gene (reference sequence). The CDR3 DNA follows: TGTGCCAGTAGTATCAGCGGCGGGCGCTATGGCTACACCTTC. Residues: CASSISGGRYGYTF.

The gene calls are TRBV5-1 and TRBJ2-1; a possible D gene is TRBD2 (5 bases). The CDR3 totals 13 residues. CDR1 is SGHRS, CDR2 YFSETQ, per germline. The germline V and J ends were trimmed by 3 bases and 6 bases, with 10 bases remaining between them. CDR3 loop: CASSWGVGNEQFF. CDR3 DNA sequence: TGCGCCAGCAGCTGGGGAGTCGGCAATGAGCAGTTCTTC.

The rearrangement uses TRBV19 and TRBJ2-5, with 9 positions matching TRBD1. This CDR3 region has 14 residues. Germline V gene data show CDR1 as LNHDA and CDR2 as SQIVND (reference sequence). V trimming: 5 bases; J trimming: 7 bases; junction bases outside the gene matches: 8. CDR3: CASSAPQGQGTQYF. The CDR3 nucleotides read TGTGCCAGTAGTGCCCCCCAGGGACAGGGGACCCAGTACTTC.

The chain combines TRBV4-2 with TRBJ2-3; 10 positions agree with TRBD2. V gave up 0 bases and J gave up 4 bases; unmatched junction bases: 4. This CDR3 region has 16 residues. Germline V gives CDR1 LGHNA, CDR2 YNFKEQ. As DNA, the CDR3 is TGTGCCAGCAGCCAAGAGGCTAGCGGGGGACCAGATACGCAGTATTTT. This gives the protein CASSQEASGGPDTQYF.

J is TRBJ2-2 and V is TRBV4-2; 10 bases are a match to TRBD2. CDR3 length: 16 amino acids. CDR1 is LGHNA, CDR2 YNFKEQ, per germline. V lost 7 bases, J lost 1 base, and 6 bases stayed unmatched. The CDR3 spells CASKSGGAVNTGELFF. The CDR3 DNA follows: TGTGCCAGCAAGAGCGGGGGGGCCGTGAACACCGGGGAGCTGTTTTTT.

The V and J genes are TRBV5-1 and TRBJ1-4; D is unclear. CDR1 and CDR2 from the germline V gene are SGHRS and YFSETQ. This CDR3 has 12 amino acids. The V end lost 3 bases, the J end lost 7 bases, and 7 bases lay between the germline ends. The CDR3 DNA follows: TGCGCCAGCAGCTCCTCGGGTGAAAAACTGTTTTTT. Translated: CASSSSGEKLFF.

The rearrangement joins TRBV27 to TRBJ2-6; 10 bases align to TRBD1. CDR1 is MNHEY, CDR2 SMNVEV, per germline (reference sequence). J was trimmed by 0 bases and V by 6 bases; bases with no gene match: 8. The CDR3 runs 18 residues. The CDR3 loop is CASSQTGGAYSGANVLTF. CDR3 nucleotide sequence: TGTGCCAGCAGCCAGACAGGGGGCGCCTACTCTGGGGCCAACGTCCTGACTTTC.

The genes are TRBV6-5 and TRBJ2-3; TRBD2 aligns across 7 bases. The CDR3 is 15 amino acids. V gave up 7 bases and J gave up 3 bases; unmatched junction bases: 10. From germline, CDR1 is MNHEY and CDR2 SVGAGI. This chain's CDR3 is CASTAWASGTDTQYF. In DNA, the CDR3 is TGTGCCAGCACCGCGTGGGCTAGCGGTACAGATACGCAGTATTTT.

The chain uses TRBV11-1 and TRBJ2-2; D unclear. The germline gives CDR1 SGHAT, CDR2 FQDESV (reference sequence). With 5 bases removed from V and 1 base from J, the gap between germline ends came to 5 bases. This CDR3 is 13 amino acids long. Here the CDR3 DNA reads TGTGCCAGCAGCCCACAGAACACCGGGGAGCTGTTTTTT. Protein: CASSPQNTGELFF.

The chain recombines TRBV15 with TRBJ2-3; 9 nucleotides line up with TRBD2. In germline, CDR1 is LNHNV, CDR2 YYDKDF (reference sequence). Trimming removed 8 bases from V and 5 bases from J; junction bases left unmatched: 2. There are 12 residues in the CDR3. In DNA form, the CDR3 reads TGTGCCACCGCGGGGGGGAGAGATACGCAGTATTTT. It codes for CATAGGRDTQYF.